What follows are 23 T cell receptor beta chains derived from one specimen sequenced in a study of shared clonotypes between healthy human individuals. Method: immunoSEQ multiplex PCR; TCRdb's copy keeps in-frame clones and lacks some. The data hold roughly 2.2 million clones, with 85% to 95% observed a single time. The source material was naive CD4+ T cells from PBMCs. Stated subset: CD45RA+ positively selected. Every receptor here comes from a man aged 18 to 30 in good health. Some clones in this sample may be carry-over from other donors' samples.

The chain couples TRBV28 to TRBJ1-3; TRBD1 is a possible D gene (6 bases). Trimming cost V 4 bases and J 0 bases, with 10 bases left between them. Germline V gives CDR1 MDHEN, CDR2 SYDVKM. CDR3 size: 15 residues. CDR3: CASSSPDSSGNTIYF. CDR3 sequence (DNA): TGTGCCAGCAGTTCCCCGGACAGCTCTGGAAACACCATATATTTT.

This sequence joins TRBV7-9 and TRBJ2-2; 13 bases map to TRBD2. Germline CDR1 reads SEHNR; CDR2 reads FQNEAQ (reference sequence). This CDR3 has 16 amino acids. V trimming: 5 bases; J trimming: 4 bases; junction bases outside the gene matches: 4. CDR3 residues: CASSTGLAGVTGELFF. As DNA, the CDR3 is TGTGCCAGCAGCACCGGACTAGCGGGAGTCACCGGGGAGCTGTTTTTT.

This clone occurred once. The rearrangement joins TRBV6-5 to TRBJ1-2; 7 nucleotides line up with TRBD1. Germline V gives CDR1 MNHEY, CDR2 SVGAGI. CDR3 size: 14 residues. J lost 6 bases, V lost 5 bases, and 9 bases had no gene match. CDR3 nucleotides: TGTGCCAGCAGTGACCGACAGGGTAGCAATGGCTACACCTTC. Amino acid sequence: CASSDRQGSNGYTF.

The chain links TRBV5-4 to TRBJ2-1, with D possibly matching TRBD1 (5 bases). The CDR3 has 16 amino acids. Per germline, CDR1 SGHNT and CDR2 YYREEE (reference sequence). V lost 4 bases and J lost 0, with 14 bases in between. The CDR3 nucleotides are TGTGCCAGCAGCCCCCCTCAGGGAAGCTCCTACAATGAGCAGTTCTTC. Amino acids: CASSPPQGSSYNEQFF. The variable domain in full, with the rest retrieved from reference TRBV5-4 and TRBJ2-1, is ETGVTQSPTHLIKTRGQQVTLRCSSQSGHNTVSWYQQALGQGPQFIFQYYREEENGRGNFPPRFSGLQFPNYSSELNVNALELDDSALYLCASSPPQGSSYNEQFFGPGTRLTVL.

The V gene is TRBV29-1, the J gene TRBJ2-3; D call uncertain. The CDR3 has 13 amino acids. Per germline, CDR1 SQVTM and CDR2 ANQGSEA. V lost 4 bases, J lost 2 bases, and 10 bases lay in between. This CDR3 is CSVGWGYTDTQYF. DNA of the CDR3: TGCAGCGTTGGCTGGGGATACACAGATACGCAGTATTTT.

The V and J genes are TRBV4-1 and TRBJ2-1; no reliable D call. The CDR3 length is 13 residues. Germline V gene data show CDR1 as MGHRA and CDR2 as YSYEKL. With 11 bases removed from V and 8 bases from J, the gap between germline ends came to 19 bases. The CDR3 DNA is TGCGCCTGGACGCGATACCAACGGGATGAGCAGTTCTTC. Translating gives CAWTRYQRDEQFF.

The J gene is TRBJ2-4, the V gene TRBV4-2; a weak D match, TRBD2 (5 bases). Germline CDR1 and CDR2: LGHNA and YNFKEQ. The CDR3 is 17 amino acids. V was clipped by 0 bases and J by 2 bases, with 14 bases between them. In nucleotides, the CDR3 is TGTGCCAGCAGCCAAGACCCCGGGCGAGGGACCAAAAACATTCAGTACTTC. Its protein is CASSQDPGRGTKNIQYF.

This clone was recorded a few times. The chain is built from TRBV6-5 and TRBJ1-1, with 7 bases aligning to TRBD1. J was trimmed by 4 bases and V by 3 bases; bases with no gene match: 5. The CDR3 loop spans 14 amino acids. Germline V lookup: CDR1 MNHEY, CDR2 SVGAGI. The CDR3 region is CASSYFQGGTEAFF. Written as DNA, the CDR3 is TGTGCCAGCAGTTATTTTCAGGGGGGCACTGAAGCTTTCTTT.

The J gene is TRBJ1-1, the V gene TRBV28, with TRBD1 matching over 8 bases. Germline V gene lookup returns CDR1 MDHEN and CDR2 SYDVKM. The CDR3 is made up of 16 amino acids. The V segment lost 5 bases and the J segment 4 bases; nucleotides outside the gene matches: 12. CDR3 nucleotide sequence: TGTGCCAGCAGTCCCCGGGGCAGGGGGCGCGTCACTGAAGCTTTCTTT. It is translated as CASSPRGRGRVTEAFF.

In nucleotides, the CDR3 is TGTGCCATCAGAGGGTCCCCGGAGGGCGAAAAACTGTTTTTT. This gives the protein CAIRGSPEGEKLFF. The chain carries TRBV10-3 and TRBJ1-4; D is undetermined. The V end lost 6 bases, the J end lost 8 bases, and 16 bases lay between the germline ends. The CDR3 extends over 14 amino acids. The germline V gene encodes CDR1 ENHRY and CDR2 SYGVKD.

The chain joins TRBV9 to TRBJ1-5, with 7 bases fitting TRBD1. The CDR3 loop spans 15 amino acids. The ends lost 3 bases at V and 7 bases at J; junction bases unmatched: 10. Germline-derived CDR1 and CDR2 are SGDLS and YYNGEE. CDR3 in amino acids: CASSGGQDHWQPQHF. Written as DNA, the CDR3 is TGTGCCAGCAGCGGTGGACAGGACCACTGGCAGCCCCAGCATTTT.

V and J are TRBV18 and TRBJ1-4, with D possibly TRBD1 on 6 matching bases. This CDR3 contains 13 residues. The V gene's germline CDR1 is KGHSH and CDR2 LQKENI. Between the trimmed V and J ends, which lost 6 bases and 3 bases, there was a span of 8 bases. The CDR3, as DNA: TGTGCCAGCTCTCAGGGGTCTAATGAAAAACTGTTTTTT. Protein product: CASSQGSNEKLFF.

V gene TRBV5-1 combines with J gene TRBJ2-7; the match to TRBD2 covers 7 bases. This CDR3 is 16 amino acids long. The V segment lost 0 bases and the J segment 0 bases; nucleotides outside the gene matches: 6. The V gene's germline CDR1 is SGHRS and CDR2 YFSETQ. The CDR3 reads CASSLGEAGLSYEQYF. The CDR3, as DNA: TGCGCCAGCAGCTTGGGGGAAGCGGGGCTCTCCTACGAGCAGTACTTC.

The chain employs TRBV6-5 and TRBJ2-2; 7 bases align to TRBD1. CDR1 and CDR2 from the germline V gene are MNHEY and SVGAGI. The junction had 8 bases not matched to a gene; V was cut back by 6 bases and J by 4 bases. The CDR3 extends over 15 amino acids. DNA of the CDR3: TGTGCCAGCAGGAAGGGACAGACGATCACCGGGGAGCTGTTTTTT. It yields the protein CASRKGQTITGELFF.

This rearrangement joins TRBV7-9 to TRBJ1-4; no clear D. From germline, CDR1 is SEHNR and CDR2 FQNEAQ (reference sequence). The CDR3 spans 12 residues. V was clipped by 3 bases and J by 8 bases, with 7 bases between them. For the CDR3, the DNA is TGTGCCAGCAGCTTGACGGAGGAAAAACTGTTTTTT. Translation gives CASSLTEEKLFF.

About this clone: At the DNA level, this CDR3 is encoded by other sequences in the same sample as well. V usage is TRBV28 and J usage is TRBJ2-1; no clear D gene. This CDR3 comprises 12 residues. From germline, CDR1 is MDHEN and CDR2 SYDVKM. The V end was cut by 3 bases, the J end by 4 bases, with 4 bases between. The chain's CDR3 is CASSFVYNEQFF. CDR3 bases: TGTGCCAGCAGTTTTGTGTACAATGAGCAGTTCTTC.

The chain carries TRBV11-2 and TRBJ2-7, with TRBD1 matching 7 bases. CDR3 length: 17 amino acids. Per germline, CDR1 SGHAT and CDR2 FQNNGV. Germline trimming cut 7 bases from V and 5 bases from J; bases unmatched to any gene: 20. The DNA of the CDR3 is TGTGCCAGCATCCTAAGGACAGGTCTAGGGGTGATTCACGAGCAGTACTTC. This codes for CASILRTGLGVIHEQYF.

V usage is TRBV7-3 and J usage is TRBJ2-2; 9 nucleotides align to TRBD2. The length of the CDR3 is 16 residues. Looked up from germline, CDR1 is SGHTA and CDR2 is FQGTGA. The junction had 5 bases not matched to a gene; V was cut back by 5 bases and J by 1 base. The CDR3 here is CASSLGLAQNTGELFF. Here the CDR3 DNA reads TGTGCCAGCAGCCTGGGACTAGCACAGAACACCGGGGAGCTGTTTTTT.

The chain carries TRBV7-8 and TRBJ2-7; possible D gene TRBD1, 6 bases. Germline assignment: CDR1 SGHVS and CDR2 FQNEAQ. The CDR3 totals 14 residues. V gave up 1 base and J gave up 4 bases, with 11 bases separating them. The CDR3 region has the DNA TGTGCCAGCAGCTTAGTGCAGGGGTGGTACGAGCAGTACTTC. This encodes CASSLVQGWYEQYF.

The chain couples TRBV6-5 to TRBJ1-4; D possibly corresponds to TRBD1 (6 bases). V lost 4 bases to trimming and J lost 8 bases, with 17 bases between them. Germline V gene sequence: CDR1 MNHEY, CDR2 SVGAGI. The CDR3 contains 15 residues. The CDR3 nucleotides read TGTGCCAGCAGTTTTCGCCCTGGGGGCTTAGAAAAACTGTTTTTT. Translating it yields CASSFRPGGLEKLFF.

V is TRBV30 and J is TRBJ1-2; D gene uncertain. The V end was cut by 8 bases, the J end by 8 bases, with 18 bases between. CDR3 length: 12 amino acids. CDR1 and CDR2 (germline): GTSNPN, SVGIG (reference sequence). CDR3 sequence (DNA): TGTGCCCGCAGGTTATCATTGGGCGGCTACACCTTC. Protein sequence: CARRLSLGGYTF.

The genes are TRBV15 and TRBJ1-1; D gene ambiguous. Germline V gives CDR1 LNHNV, CDR2 YYDKDF (reference sequence). Trimming cost V 1 base and J 0 bases, with 12 bases left between them. There are 16 residues in the CDR3. The CDR3 loop reads CATSRALSTMNTEAFF. Written as DNA, the CDR3 is TGTGCCACCAGCAGAGCTTTATCCACAATGAACACTGAAGCTTTCTTT.

V is TRBV19 and J is TRBJ2-4; D could derive from TRBD1 or TRBD2 (6 bases each). The CDR3 contains 19 residues. CDR1 and CDR2 (germline): LNHDA, SQIVND (reference sequence). V was cut by 3 bases and J by 2 bases, with 23 bases left in between. CDR3 sequence reads: CASSIFGQPGENPKNIQYF. The CDR3 bases are TGTGCCAGTAGTATCTTTGGACAGCCGGGAGAAAACCCCAAAAACATTCAGTACTTC.